This is a list of T cell receptor beta chains from one sample in a study of CXCR3-negative and CXCR3-positive naive CD8 T cells. From its re-call of the 5' RACE reads, TCRdb lists each CDR3 protein once, without DNA. The record lists approximately 140,000 distinct CDR3 sequences, of which the ten most abundant hold 0.25% to 0.3%. Sequenced input: naive CXCR3+ CD8+ T cells from blood. Receptor source: a human donor in good health. Some clones in this sample may be carry-over from other donors' samples. Each CDR3 is given with its conserved first and last residue.

v_gene,j_gene,CDR3aa
TRBV30,TRBJ2-5,CAWRAELGETQYF
TRBV29-1,TRBJ2-5,CSVKGGFEETQYF
TRBV29-1,TRBJ1-1,CSGEMGYTEAFF
TRBV28,TRBJ2-5,CASRGASNQETQYF
TRBV6-7,TRBJ1-1,CASSYTGMNTEAFF
TRBV6-2/TRBV6-3,TRBJ2-1,CASSLVSGDYNEQFF
TRBV7-9,TRBJ2-6,CASSQRQGWGSGANVLTF
TRBV10-1,TRBJ2-7,CASSDPGIAEQYF
TRBV9,TRBJ2-1,CASSVERIGAGGDLDEQFF
TRBV29-1,TRBJ2-2,CSVEGRTGRTGELFF
TRBV27,TRBJ2-7,CASSQYVGGQGEQYF
TRBV5-1,TRBJ2-7,CASSLAGAGYEQYF
TRBV10-3,TRBJ2-7,CAISDRDTIYYEQYF
TRBV2,TRBJ2-1,CASSEWQGYNEQFF
TRBV9,TRBJ2-7,CASSASGTGIDEQYF
TRBV6-5,TRBJ2-3,CASSSAGSKGTDTQYF
TRBV20-1,TRBJ2-5,CSASRLAGGWETQYF
TRBV20-1,TRBJ2-7,CSARDWQEARYEQYF
TRBV9,TRBJ1-2,CASSDRRDSNYGYTF
TRBV5-1,TRBJ1-1,CASSLFSGNTEAFF
TRBV25-1,TRBJ1-1,CASSEAAGSNTEAFF
TRBV6-2/TRBV6-3,TRBJ2-7,CASSYPVGQGAYEQYF
TRBV5-1,TRBJ1-1,CASTRGANTEAFF
TRBV14,TRBJ1-1,CASSQEAGLNTEAFF
TRBV4-2,TRBJ2-7,CASSPKAGSSYEQYF
TRBV28,TRBJ1-6,CASSPPHRGFGSPLHF
TRBV4-1,TRBJ2-2,CASSQRQGNAGELFF
TRBV10-3,TRBJ2-7,CAISELSGQTYEQYF
TRBV9,TRBJ2-2,CASSASPSTGELFF
TRBV11-3,TRBJ2-7,CASSLEVNSDEQYF
TRBV5-8,TRBJ1-1,CASSSRDRNTEAFF
TRBV9,TRBJ1-3,CASSYDRGSGNTIYF
TRBV12-3/TRBV12-4,TRBJ1-1,CASSFGGSEAFF
TRBV12-3/TRBV12-4,TRBJ2-7,CASSIKSTGRESEKYF
TRBV12-3/TRBV12-4,TRBJ2-1,CASSFVGGYSYNEQFF
TRBV14,TRBJ2-7,CASSQELTGLYEQYF
TRBV6-5,TRBJ2-5,CASSPGTGSMTQYF
TRBV15,TRBJ1-5,CATSNRDSSNQPQHF
TRBV12-3/TRBV12-4,TRBJ1-2,CASSLGGDYGYTF
TRBV7-6,TRBJ2-5,CASSPEAGEETQYF
TRBV10-2,TRBJ2-1,CASRPTSGKYYNEQFF
TRBV11-3,TRBJ2-1,CASSIRQGYNEQFF
TRBV7-9,TRBJ2-7,CASSDRDRDYEQYF
TRBV20-1,TRBJ1-1,CSARLTDTEAFF
TRBV5-6,TRBJ2-1,CASSWTSGGPYDEQFF
TRBV7-9,TRBJ2-3,CASSSSGRGPDTQYF